This T cell receptor (beta chain) was captured by sequencing in a study of tumor-infiltrating lymphocytes in primary liver carcinoma. Germline values: CDR1 SGHDT, CDR2 YYEEEE. This CDR3 has 15 amino acids. Notes on the study in general: The study found tumor-adjacent and tumor-blood pairs overlapped less than tumor region pairs. All five tumor regions shared only about 7.5-25% of top clones.

Investigators took RNA and DNA out together from 20-30 mg of unsorted bulk tissue. With around 450 ng total RNA as template and a constant-region primer, TCR beta cDNA was made. What produced the TCR beta libraries was three nested multiplex PCR rounds using slightly modified ARM-PCR. A C-beta reverse primer and TRBV1-TRBV30 forward primers served in each of the first two PCR rounds, at ten to eleven cycles apiece. Using its own MiXCR run on the multiplex PCR reads, TCRdb lists one record per CDR3 protein. The sample gives under 200,000 distinct CDR3 sequences, 85% of which show up once; 18% is in the top ten. To note about this clonotype: No antigen is known for it. A junction end diverges from the germline sequence, so it may reflect a read error.

This rearrangement joins TRBV5-6 to TRBJ1-1; D is possibly TRBD1 (6 bases). Sequenced material: tumor tissue from primary liver carcinoma. This sequence originates from a middle-aged man with primary liver carcinoma and hepatitis B virus infection. The CDR3: CASSPGAGIGTDAFF. CDR3 bases: TGTGCCAGTAGCCCAGGGGCGGGTATAGGCACTGATGCTTTCTTT. The whole variable domain, filled in from reference TRBV5-6 and TRBJ1-1, reads DAGVTQSPTHLIKTRGQQVTLRCSPKSGHDTVSWYQQALGQGPQFIFQYYEEEERQRGNFPDRFSGHQFPNYSSELNVNALLLGDSALYLCASSPGAGIGTDAFFGQGTRLTVV.